One sample yielded the 19 T cell receptor beta chains listed below, sequenced in a study of Graves' ophthalmopathy and Graves' hyperthyroidism. The authors amplified TCR beta CDR3 regions, and they did so from RNA transcripts for repertoire sequencing. The workflow started with a first-round RT-PCR run with HTBI primers and then moved on to a second-round multiplex PCR. TCRdb fed the multiplex PCR reads into MiXCR, producing one record per CDR3 protein. The profile shows fewer than 600,000 distinct CDR3 sequences, 13% to 15% of them singletons. The sequencing sample was made of blood. The receptors derive from a woman in her 30s with Graves' ophthalmopathy.

This clonotype was counted a few times. The chain combines TRBV30 with TRBJ2-7, with 12 bases identical to TRBD1. V shed 0 bases, J shed 5 bases, and the junction held 5 bases outside the gene matches. This CDR3 has 15 amino acids. Germline V CDR1 and CDR2: GTSNPN, SVGIG (reference sequence). DNA for the CDR3: TGTGCCTGGAGTGTGGGGGGACAGGGGGCCCACGAGCAGTACTTC. Its protein product is CAWSVGGQGAHEQYF.

This clonotype was detected ten times or more. V usage is TRBV11-2 and J usage is TRBJ2-7; 7 bases align to TRBD1. J lost 0 bases, V lost 5 bases, and 10 bases had no gene match. This CDR3 contains 16 residues. CDR1 and CDR2 from the germline V gene are SGHAT and FQNNGV. The CDR3 loop reads CASSPRDRLSSYEQYF. The CDR3 DNA reads as TGTGCCAGCAGCCCCCGGGACAGACTTTCCTCCTACGAGCAGTACTTC.

J is TRBJ2-7 and V is TRBV6-2 or TRBV6-3; the D gene is possibly TRBD1 (6 bases). The CDR3 covers 15 residues. Trimming left V 0 bases short and J 3 bases short, with 12 bases between. Germline-derived CDR1 and CDR2 are MNHEY and SVGEGT. CDR3 residues: CASSYSARDIYEQYF. The CDR3 DNA sequence: TGTGCCAGCAGTTACTCGGCCAGGGACATCTACGAGCAGTACTTC.

This clonotype appeared many times. This chain joins TRBV20-1 and TRBJ2-4, with TRBD1 matching over 7 bases. Germline V gives CDR1 DFQATT, CDR2 SNEGSKA (reference sequence). The CDR3 is made up of 15 amino acids. J lost 0 bases, V lost 5 bases, and 7 bases had no gene match. The CDR3 bases are TGCAGTGCTGACCGACAGGGTGGAGCCAAAAACATTCAGTACTTC. Its translation is CSADRQGGAKNIQYF.

This clonotype was seen ten or more times. The chain employs TRBV25-1 and TRBJ1-2, with a possible D match to TRBD1 (5 bases). The CDR3 is 15 residues long. Trimming stripped 0 bases from V and 5 bases from J, with 13 bases between. Per germline, CDR1 MGHDK and CDR2 SYGVNS. CDR3 sequence reads: CASSEYGGEIYGYTF. As DNA, the CDR3 is TGTGCCAGCAGTGAATACGGGGGGGAGATATATGGCTACACCTTC.

This rearrangement joins TRBV6-1 to TRBJ2-4, with TRBD1 as a possible D gene (5 bases). The length of the CDR3 is 15 residues. Trimming took off 10 bases at V and 9 bases at J, with 25 bases between the two ends. Germline V gene data show CDR1 as MNHNS and CDR2 as SASEGT. CDR3 bases: TGTGCCACCCAAGAGTACAGGCCAAGGTTGGGCATTCAGTACTTC. Translating it yields CATQEYRPRLGIQYF.

This clonotype was counted between two and nine times. This rearrangement joins TRBV18 to TRBJ2-7, with a possible D match to TRBD1 (6 bases). Trimming pared 3 bases from V and 1 base from J, leaving 10 bases between. Germline CDR1 and CDR2: KGHSH and LQKENI. There are 14 residues in the CDR3. DNA of the CDR3: TGTGCCAGCTCACCGGGACAAGTTTCCTACGAGCAGTACTTC. Protein: CASSPGQVSYEQYF.

The sample holds many counts of this clonotype. The chain employs TRBV6-1 and TRBJ2-7; 9 nucleotides match TRBD2. The CDR3 contains 14 residues. Germline CDR1 MNHNS, CDR2 SASEGT. After removal of 7 bases from V and 4 bases from J, the junction contained 8 bases not matched to a gene. CDR3 loop: CASTPYSGSYEQYF. In DNA, the CDR3 is TGTGCCAGCACCCCATATAGCGGGAGTTACGAGCAGTACTTC.

With respect to this clonotype: An end of the junction does not agree with germline; a read error may underlie this. The gene calls are TRBV19 and TRBJ1-1; D unresolved. This CDR3 is built from 14 residues. The germline V gene has CDR1 LNHDA and CDR2 SQIVND (reference sequence). As DNA, the CDR3 is TGTGCCAGTAGTAGTTTAAGTGGCAACACTGATGCTTTCTTT. It translates to CASSSLSGNTDAFF. Based on the CDR3 plus reference TRBV19 and TRBJ1-1, the full variable domain is DGGITQSPKYLFRKEGQNVTLSCEQNLNHDAMYWYRQDPGQGLRLIYYSQIVNDFQKGDIAEGYSVSREKKESFPLTVTSAQKNPTAFYLCASSSLSGNTDAFFGQGTRLTVV.

There are many counts of this clonotype. The chain couples TRBV4-1 to TRBJ1-1; no reliable D call. Trimming stripped 0 bases from V and 7 bases from J, with 15 bases between. The CDR3 runs to 15 residues. Germline lookup yields CDR1 MGHRA and CDR2 YSYEKL. For the CDR3, the DNA is TGCGCCAGCAGCCAAGATCGTCCCGTAGCAGGTGAAGCTTTCTTT. It specifies CASSQDRPVAGEAFF.

V and J are TRBV5-1 and TRBJ2-5, with TRBD1 identical over 8 bases. Germline CDR1 reads SGHRS; CDR2 reads YFSETQ. The CDR3 runs 12 residues. Unmatched junction bases numbered 0, after V lost 3 bases and J lost 5 bases. The CDR3 nucleotides read TGCGCCAGCAGCTGGACAGGGGAGACCCAGTACTTC. Protein product: CASSWTGETQYF. Variable domain in full (rest from reference TRBV5-1 and TRBJ2-5): KAGVTQTPRYLIKTRGQQVTLSCSPISGHRSVSWYQQTPGQGLQFLFEYFSETQRNKGNFPGRFSGRQFSNSRSEMNVSTLELGDSALYLCASSWTGETQYFGPGTRLLVL.

This clonotype was counted at least ten times. CDR3 DNA: TGTGCCAGCAGTCCGAGCGGGACGAACACCGGGGAGCTGTTTTTT. It is translated as CASSPSGTNTGELFF. V gene TRBV6-2 or TRBV6-3 combines with J gene TRBJ2-2, with 7 bases fitting TRBD2. The CDR3 is 15 residues long. V was pared by 5 bases and J by 0 bases, with 3 bases of the junction left unmatched. Per the germline V gene, CDR1 is MNHEY and CDR2 is SVGEGT.

This clonotype was counted ten times or more. The chain links TRBV2 to TRBJ2-2; no firm D call. The CDR3 is 14 amino acids. From germline, CDR1 is SNHLY and CDR2 FYNNEI. V lost 0 bases to trimming and J lost 6 bases, with 8 bases between them. CDR3 protein: CASSEALRAGELFF. The CDR3 DNA reads as TGTGCCAGCAGTGAAGCTCTAAGGGCCGGGGAGCTGTTTTTT.

This clonotype was recorded at least ten times. This chain uses TRBV2 with TRBJ1-2; D is ambiguous. Germline CDR1 is SNHLY and CDR2 is FYNNEI. CDR3 length: 10 residues. V was clipped by 7 bases and J by 7 bases, with 7 bases between them. In DNA, the CDR3 is TGTGCCAGCAAAGGTATTGGCTACACCTTC. It codes for CASKGIGYTF.

The V call is TRBV10-1, the J call TRBJ2-2; D is uncertain. This CDR3 contains 14 residues. V was trimmed by 5 bases and J by 4 bases, leaving 11 bases between them. Germline V gives CDR1 WNHNN, CDR2 SYGVQD (reference sequence). CDR3 bases: TGCGCCAGCAGTCCCCTTGAGTCCACCGGGGAGCTGTTTTTT. It specifies CASSPLESTGELFF.

This clonotype has ten or more counts. V is TRBV4-2 and J is TRBJ1-5, with 10 bases aligning to TRBD1. Trimming at V came to 0 bases and at J to 2 bases, leaving 1 base not matched to a gene. Germline V gene sequence: CDR1 LGHNA, CDR2 YNFKEQ. The CDR3 length is 16 residues. CDR3 sequence reads: CASSQEGTGGNQPQHF. DNA for the CDR3: TGTGCCAGCAGCCAAGAAGGGACAGGGGGCAATCAGCCCCAGCATTTT.

About this clonotype itself: This may arise from a read error, as a much more abundant clone is one base away. The chain couples TRBV9 to TRBJ2-5, with TRBD2 identical over 12 bases. The germline V gene encodes CDR1 SGDLS and CDR2 YYNGEE. The CDR3 totals 15 residues. DNA for the CDR3: TGTGCCATCAGCGCTGCTAGCGGGGGGGCGTCGGCCCAGTACTTC. Translating gives CAISAASGGASAQYF.

This clonotype was seen repeatedly, ten times or more. V and J are TRBV29-1 and TRBJ1-1; perhaps TRBD1 as D (5 bases). Germline V gene data show CDR1 as SQVTM and CDR2 as ANQGSEA. This CDR3 spans 11 amino acids. The V and J ends lost 3 bases and 10 bases respectively, with 12 bases between them. DNA of the CDR3: TGCAGCGTTGATCGGGGCCCGGGAGCTTTCTTT. Residues: CSVDRGPGAFF.

This rearrangement joins TRBV7-2 to TRBJ1-1; 10 bases map to TRBD1. The CDR3 has 14 amino acids. After removal of 11 bases from V and 5 bases from J, the junction contained 11 bases not matched to a gene. Germline CDR1 and CDR2: SGHTA and FQGNSA. The CDR3 DNA is TGTGCCGCATCCCGGACAGGGGGGCGGACTGAAGCTTTCTTT. Protein sequence: CAASRTGGRTEAFF.